The rows below give T cell receptor beta chains drawn from one sample of a study of blood T cell repertoires in COVID-19. This table comes from immunoSEQ multiplex PCR, and its TCRdb copy is limited to in-frame clones, with some not included. This table holds tens of thousands of clones, 75% to 85% found once. The sequencing input was peripheral blood. Receptors were obtained from a man in his forties or fifties with acute or convalescent COVID-19. The CDR3 runs from the conserved cysteine through the conserved F or W. A D gene is named only where the DNA matches it firmly. Clone size appears in some rows only: once, few, many, or a class for an expanded clone.

clone size	V gene	D gene	J gene	CDR3 protein	CDR3 DNA
NA	TRBV2	TRBD1	TRBJ2-2	CASSWRQGADTGELFF	TGTGCCAGCAGTTGGAGACAGGGGGCGGATACCGGGGAGCTGTTTTTT
NA	TRBV11-2	TRBD1	TRBJ2-4	CASSLGSGTAKNIQYF	TGTGCCAGCAGCTTAGGCTCCGGGACAGCAAAAAACATTCAGTACTTC
few	TRBV7-9	TRBD1	TRBJ1-5	CASSLGDSSNQPQHF	TGTGCCAGCAGCTTAGGGGACAGTAGCAATCAGCCCCAGCATTTT
NA	TRBV2	TRBD1	TRBJ2-7	CASSYTGTGVYEQYF	TGTGCCAGCAGTTATACCGGGACAGGGGTCTACGAGCAGTACTTC
NA	TRBV19	TRBD1	TRBJ1-2	CATGTGSWGIYGYTF	TGTGCCACTGGGACAGGCTCATGGGGGATCTATGGCTACACCTTC
NA	TRBV5-1	TRBD2	TRBJ2-1	CASTPAGAVGNEQFF	TGCGCCAGCACCCCAGCGGGGGCTGTGGGCAATGAGCAGTTCTTC
NA	TRBV3-1/TRBV3-2	NA	TRBJ1-2	CASSQAGGGNYGYTF	TGTGCCAGCAGCCAAGCCGGGGGGGGTAACTATGGCTACACCTTC
once	TRBV5-4	NA	TRBJ1-3	CASSTRTITGNTIYF	TGTGCCAGCAGCACGCGGACTATTACTGGAAACACCATATATTTT
NA	TRBV19	TRBD2	TRBJ2-2	CASNLGLAGGLGTGELFF	TGTGCCAGTAACCTCGGACTCGCGGGGGGGCTGGGTACCGGGGAGCTGTTTTTT
NA	TRBV5-1	NA	TRBJ2-3	CASSLLRGANTQYF	TGCGCCAGCAGCTTGCTCAGGGGCGCAAATACGCAGTATTTT
NA	TRBV30	TRBD1	TRBJ1-2	CAWRVGQTVYGYTF	TGTGCCTGGAGGGTGGGACAGACAGTCTATGGCTACACCTTC
NA	TRBV10-3	TRBD2	TRBJ2-2	CAISELAGGTGELFF	TGTGCCATCAGTGAGCTAGCGGGAGGGACCGGGGAGCTGTTTTTT
few	TRBV11-2	TRBD1	TRBJ1-1	CASSLEGTGSTEAFF	TGTGCCAGCAGCTTAGAGGGGACAGGGAGCACTGAAGCTTTCTTT
NA	TRBV2	TRBD1	TRBJ2-5	CASSPGQYQRVETQYF	TGTGCCAGCAGTCCGGGACAGTACCAGCGTGTCGAGACCCAGTACTTC
NA	TRBV6-5	TRBD2	TRBJ2-1	CASSRAGGGYNEQFF	TGTGCCAGCAGTCGCGCGGGAGGGGGATACAATGAGCAGTTCTTC
few	TRBV7-2	NA	TRBJ1-5	CASSLDGGWSQHF	TGTGCCAGCAGCTTAGACGGGGGATGGTCCCAGCATTTT
NA	TRBV5-1	NA	TRBJ1-2	CASSLGGASGYTF	TGCGCCAGCAGCTTAGGAGGCGCGTCCGGCTACACCTTC
once	TRBV6-1	NA	TRBJ1-2	CASSVADSSYGYTF	TGTGCCAGCAGTGTAGCGGACAGCTCCTATGGCTACACCTTC
NA	TRBV3-1/TRBV3-2	NA	TRBJ1-1	CASSPRDQAAFF	TGTGCCAGCAGCCCCCGGGATCAGGCAGCTTTCTTT
NA	TRBV12-5	NA	TRBJ2-3	CASGLTDTQYF	TGTGCTAGTGGCCTCACAGATACGCAGTATTTT
NA	TRBV5-1	NA	TRBJ1-3	CASSFTGSGNTIYF	TGCGCCAGCAGCTTTACCGGGAGTGGAAACACCATATATTTT
NA	TRBV4-2	TRBD1	TRBJ2-5	CASSLGAGGIEETQYF	TGTGCCAGCAGCCTCGGGGCAGGGGGAATTGAAGAGACCCAGTACTTC